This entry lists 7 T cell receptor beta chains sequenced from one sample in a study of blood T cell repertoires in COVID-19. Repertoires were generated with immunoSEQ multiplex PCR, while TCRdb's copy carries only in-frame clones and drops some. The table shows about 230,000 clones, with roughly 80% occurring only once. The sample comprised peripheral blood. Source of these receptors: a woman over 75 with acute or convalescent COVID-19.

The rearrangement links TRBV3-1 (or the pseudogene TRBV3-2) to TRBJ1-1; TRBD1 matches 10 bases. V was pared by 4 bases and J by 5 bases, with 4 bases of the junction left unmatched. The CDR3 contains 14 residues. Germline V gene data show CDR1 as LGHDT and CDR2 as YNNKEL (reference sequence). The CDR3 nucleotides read TGTGCCAGCAGCCCCTGGACAGGGGGGACTGAAGCTTTCTTT. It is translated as CASSPWTGGTEAFF.

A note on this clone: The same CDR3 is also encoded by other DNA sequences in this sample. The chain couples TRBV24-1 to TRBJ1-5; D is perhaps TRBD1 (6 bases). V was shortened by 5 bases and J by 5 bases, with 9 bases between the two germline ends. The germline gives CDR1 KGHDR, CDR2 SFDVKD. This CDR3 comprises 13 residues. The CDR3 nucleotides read TGTGCCACCAGTGGAGGGGGATATCAGCCCCAGCATTTT. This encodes CATSGGGYQPQHF.

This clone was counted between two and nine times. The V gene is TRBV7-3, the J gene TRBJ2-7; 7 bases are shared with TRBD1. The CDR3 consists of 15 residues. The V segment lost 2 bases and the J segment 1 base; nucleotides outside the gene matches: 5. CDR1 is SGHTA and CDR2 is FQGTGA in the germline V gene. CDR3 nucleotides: TGTGCCAGCAGCTTACAACAGGGGTCATCCTACGAGCAGTACTTC. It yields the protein CASSLQQGSSYEQYF.

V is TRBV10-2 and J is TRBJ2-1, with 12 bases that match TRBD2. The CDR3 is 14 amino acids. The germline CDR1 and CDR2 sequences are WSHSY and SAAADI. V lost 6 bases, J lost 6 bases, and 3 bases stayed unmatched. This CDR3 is CASSPSGRVNEQFF. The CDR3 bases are TGCGCCAGCAGCCCTAGCGGGAGGGTCAATGAGCAGTTCTTC.

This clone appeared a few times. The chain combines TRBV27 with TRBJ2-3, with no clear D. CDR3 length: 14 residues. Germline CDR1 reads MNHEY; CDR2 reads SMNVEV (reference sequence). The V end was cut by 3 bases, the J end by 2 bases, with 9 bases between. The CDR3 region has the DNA TGTGCCAGCAGTTTTTGGTCCTACACAGATACGCAGTATTTT. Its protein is CASSFWSYTDTQYF.

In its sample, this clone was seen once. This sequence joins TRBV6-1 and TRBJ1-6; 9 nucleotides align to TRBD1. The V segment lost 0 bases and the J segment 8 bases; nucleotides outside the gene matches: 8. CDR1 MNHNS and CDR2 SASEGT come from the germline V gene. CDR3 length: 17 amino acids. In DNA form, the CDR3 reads TGTGCCAGCAGTGAAGCCTCAACAGGGGGCAAGCATTCACCCCTCCACTTT. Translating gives CASSEASTGGKHSPLHF.

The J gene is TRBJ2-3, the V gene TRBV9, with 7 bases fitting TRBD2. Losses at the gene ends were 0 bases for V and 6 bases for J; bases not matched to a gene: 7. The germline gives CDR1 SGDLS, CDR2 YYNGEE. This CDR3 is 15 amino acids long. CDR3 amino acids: CASSVGRGSRDTQYF. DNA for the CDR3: TGTGCCAGCAGCGTAGGTCGCGGGAGCAGGGATACGCAGTATTTT.